Listed below are T cell receptor beta chains from one sample, sequenced in a study of T-cell reconstitution after alpha-beta-depleted transplantation in children. A single record per CDR3 protein comes from TCRdb applying MiXCR to the PCR reads. The data contain hundreds of thousands of distinct CDR3 sequences, about 12% of them seen just once; the ten biggest clones take up approximately 0.8%. Specimen: PBMCs, collected before TCRalphabeta/CD19-depleted stem cell transplant. The receptors shown here come from a girl aged 2-9 years with congenital amegakaryocytic thrombocytopenia, due to receive a stem cell transplant. CDR3s leave out the opening cysteine and the closing phenylalanine or tryptophan. Fields, in order: CDR3 protein, V gene, clone size, J gene. Only part of the rows carry a size: once, few, many, or a class if the clone is expanded.

CDR3 protein: SVGPTGVRETQY
V gene: TRBV29-1
clone size: -
J gene: TRBJ2-5

CDR3 protein: SADHPGGNGELF
V gene: TRBV20-1
clone size: many
J gene: TRBJ2-2

CDR3 protein: ASSLALAAFYNEQF
V gene: TRBV5-1
clone size: many
J gene: TRBJ2-1

CDR3 protein: ASREVGNQPQH
V gene: TRBV28
clone size: many
J gene: TRBJ1-5

CDR3 protein: ASSRMTSVGTDTQY
V gene: TRBV5-6
clone size: -
J gene: TRBJ2-3

CDR3 protein: RARGWHITTRVVSYEQY
V gene: TRBV20-1
clone size: once
J gene: TRBJ2-7

CDR3 protein: ASSPPAVNTGELF
V gene: TRBV5-6
clone size: many
J gene: TRBJ2-2

CDR3 protein: ASSATLAGGETQY
V gene: TRBV9
clone size: many
J gene: TRBJ2-5

CDR3 protein: ATSEPTSGSLNEQF
V gene: TRBV24-1
clone size: many
J gene: TRBJ2-1

CDR3 protein: ASSLVGTSGSGNEQF
V gene: TRBV5-1
clone size: many
J gene: TRBJ2-1

CDR3 protein: ASGGQGNQPQH
V gene: TRBV12-5
clone size: few
J gene: TRBJ1-5

CDR3 protein: SARDDPGDTDTQY
V gene: TRBV20-1
clone size: many
J gene: TRBJ2-3

CDR3 protein: ASGELDTEAF
V gene: TRBV7-6
clone size: many
J gene: TRBJ1-1

CDR3 protein: ASSLGDNEQF
V gene: TRBV5-1
clone size: many
J gene: TRBJ2-1

CDR3 protein: ASSLLVAGSEQF
V gene: TRBV7-9
clone size: -
J gene: TRBJ2-1

CDR3 protein: ASSLEAKSYNEQF
V gene: TRBV5-1
clone size: many
J gene: TRBJ2-1

CDR3 protein: SVVDGGQETQY
V gene: TRBV29-1
clone size: many
J gene: TRBJ2-5

CDR3 protein: ASSMWTAGNTIY
V gene: TRBV19
clone size: -
J gene: TRBJ1-3

CDR3 protein: ASSLTSGIKETQY
V gene: TRBV28
clone size: many
J gene: TRBJ2-5

CDR3 protein: ASRSTGSYEQY
V gene: TRBV12-3/TRBV12-4
clone size: few
J gene: TRBJ2-7

CDR3 protein: ASSDDGYEQY
V gene: TRBV6-5
clone size: -
J gene: TRBJ2-7

CDR3 protein: ASSQDDRSYEQY
V gene: TRBV4-1
clone size: many
J gene: TRBJ2-7

CDR3 protein: ASSPPGGSHVEQF
V gene: TRBV11-2
clone size: -
J gene: TRBJ2-1

CDR3 protein: ASSPFHQVQY
V gene: TRBV7-2
clone size: many
J gene: TRBJ2-3